This T cell receptor beta chain was observed in a study of radiation and T cells in renal cell carcinoma. Regarding time point: blood 4 weeks post-SBRT, at nephrectomy. Treatment of the sample: 15 Gy SBRT to primary tumor, nephrectomy 4 weeks later. Nephrectomy followed 15 Gy stereotactic body radiation by 4 weeks. Radiation-treated patients gave blood at baseline, week 2 and week 4. Data came from immunoSEQ multiplex PCR; TCRdb stores just in-frame clones and leaves some out. The sample holds around 100,000 clones; about 79% are singletons and the top ten take approximately 6.9%. V was trimmed by 7 bases and J by 6 bases, leaving 11 bases between them. Germline V gene data show CDR1 as SNHLY and CDR2 as FYNNEI. The CDR3 runs 12 residues.

Sample: blood, taken from a patient whose treatment included radiotherapy and nephrectomy. The sequence came from a man aged 55-75 years with renal cell carcinoma. The V gene is TRBV2, the J gene TRBJ2-3; tentatively, D is TRBD2 (6 bases). The CDR3 DNA sequence: TGTGCCAGCATCTATGGGGGGGATACGCAGTATTTT. This gives the protein CASIYGGDTQYF.